The text below deals with one T cell receptor (beta chain). The antigen remains unidentified. The V end was cut by 4 bases, the J end by 6 bases, with 14 bases between. The germline V gene has CDR1 MNHEY and CDR2 SMNVEV (reference sequence). The CDR3 is 14 amino acids. This entry comes from a study of cytomegalovirus exposure and HLA in healthy donors. General study points: 87-base-pair reads could not separate some V segments, including TRBV6-2 and TRBV6-3. HLA allele associations emerged for some 16,000 TCR beta sequences in a later analysis, at 0.05 false discovery rate. Earlier analysis yielded a pattern in which most TCR beta V segments were productive about 90% or about 30% of the time.

In the PCR, 60 Vbeta and 13 Jbeta primers were used. The assay was immunoSEQ multiplex PCR, and TCRdb's table has in-frame clones only and misses some. Its table lists around 150,000 clones. Regarding donors, all were healthy bone marrow donors. The origin of this receptor is a woman aged 60 to 75 in good health and CMV-seronegative. Source material: PBMCs. The chain uses TRBV27 and TRBJ2-3; D unclear. CDR3 sequence (DNA): TGTGCCAGCAGTTACTCCTCCGAGTACGATACGCAGTATTTT. Translated: CASSYSSEYDTQYF.